This TCR beta chain was obtained from a study of cytomegalovirus exposure and HLA in healthy donors. Overall study results and limits: Cytomegalovirus association was assigned to more than 150 TCR beta chains. Later on, a genetic analysis was performed. It linked a missense variant in DCLRE1C with V- and J-gene trimming of TCR beta.

Per germline, CDR1 MNHEY and CDR2 SMNVEV (reference sequence). After removal of 2 bases from V and 6 bases from J, the junction contained 5 bases not matched to a gene. The CDR3 is 15 amino acids. All the people who gave samples were healthy bone marrow donors. The CMV serostatus of this donor went unrecorded. The PCR contained 60 Vbeta and 13 Jbeta primers. TCRdb's table, derived via immunoSEQ multiplex PCR, lists solely in-frame clones and lacks some. The table lists approximately 150,000 clones, roughly 77% of them singletons. The sample holds one count of this clone. Antigen: not known. The V gene is TRBV27, the J gene TRBJ1-4; the match to TRBD1 covers 8 bases. The sequence derives from a human donor in good health. The sample was PBMCs. CDR3 nucleotides: TGTGCCAGCAGTTTAGGGACAGGTCGGGATGAAAAACTGTTTTTT. It encodes CASSLGTGRDEKLFF.